A selection of T cell receptor beta chains follows, all from one sample in a study of response to subunit inactivated influenza vaccine. TCRdb ran MiXCR on the RT-PCR reads and lists one entry per CDR3 protein. The sample lists around 750,000 distinct CDR3 sequences; roughly 20% were seen once. The sample in question was PBMCs from blood, obtained around 5 days after vaccination. Receptor source: a man aged 50 to 60 who received an inactivated influenza vaccine. CDR3s include the opening cysteine and the closing phenylalanine or tryptophan. Fields, in order: D gene, clone size, J gene, V gene, CDR3 DNA, CDR3 protein. A D gene is named only where the DNA matches it firmly. Not every row has a clone size; where given, it reads once, few, many or a size class.

>-|-|TRBJ2-1|TRBV12-2
TGTGCAAGTCGCTTACCCGAGGGGGAGGGCCCACACAATGAGCAGTTCTTC
CASRLPEGEGPHNEQFF
>TRBD1|few|TRBJ2-1|TRBV12-3/TRBV12-4
TGTGCCAGCAGTACAGGGGAAGGTTACAATGAGCAGTTCTTC
CASSTGEGYNEQFF
>-|few|TRBJ1-2|TRBV4-2
TGTGCCAGCAGCCAGCCGGGGACGCTACTGGACGGCTACACCTTC
CASSQPGTLLDGYTF
>TRBD2|once|TRBJ2-7|TRBV7-3
TGTGCCAGCAGCTTAACGGGGTCGACCGGGACTAGTCGGTACGAGCAGTACTTC
CASSLTGSTGTSRYEQYF
>TRBD1|-|TRBJ1-1|TRBV7-6
TGTGCCAGCAGGTTAGGGGGCCGGGGCTACACTGAAGCTTTCTTT
CASRLGGRGYTEAFF
>-|-|TRBJ1-3|TRBV9
TGTGCCAGCAGCAAGGAGGGTTCGGGAAACACCATATATTTT
CASSKEGSGNTIYF
>TRBD2|few|TRBJ2-3|TRBV9
TGTGCCAGCAGCCCCTCTAGCGGGAGAACAGATACGCAGTATTTT
CASSPSSGRTDTQYF
>TRBD2|-|TRBJ2-1|TRBV20-1
TGCAGTGCTAAGAAGCGGGGCTCCTACAATGAGCAGTTCTTC
CSAKKRGSYNEQFF
>TRBD2|-|TRBJ2-1|TRBV12-3/TRBV12-4
TGTGCCAGCAGCATGACTAGCGGGGGGTCCTACAATGAGCAGTTCTTC
CASSMTSGGSYNEQFF
>-|-|TRBJ2-1|TRBV5-1
TGCGCCTGCGGAGGCAGGGAGGTGTATCCAACCAATGAGCAGTTCTTC
CACGGREVYPTNEQFF
>-|-|TRBJ2-7|TRBV15
TGTGCCACCAGCGGCAGGCACCTTTATGAGCAGTACTTC
CATSGRHLYEQYF
>-|-|TRBJ2-2|TRBV3-1
TGTGCCAGCAGCCAAGATTACGGTACCGGGGAGCTGTTTTTT
CASSQDYGTGELFF
>TRBD1|few|TRBJ2-3|TRBV6-5
TGTGCCAGCAGTTACCTGGGAGGGAGGACAGGGGGGACAGATACGCAGTATTTT
CASSYLGGRTGGTDTQYF
>TRBD2|-|TRBJ2-5|TRBV20-1
TGCAGTGCTAGTACTCCGTGGACTAGCGTTCGGGAGACCCAGTACTTC
CSASTPWTSVRETQYF
>-|-|TRBJ1-4|TRBV12-3/TRBV12-4
TGTGCCAGCAGTTTAGGAGGGACATCCGGAAAACTGTTTTTT
CASSLGGTSGKLFF
>-|-|TRBJ2-1|TRBV7-2
TGTGCCAGCAGTGAGACGGCTGAGCAGTTCTTC
CASSETAEQFF
>-|few|TRBJ2-5|TRBV11-2
TGTGCCAGCAGCTCGACCCCGGAGACCCAGTACTTC
CASSSTPETQYF
>TRBD2|few|TRBJ2-3|TRBV7-9
TGTGCCAGCAGTTTAGCGGGAGCCCGCACAGATACGCAGTATTTT
CASSLAGARTDTQYF
>-|many|TRBJ2-5|TRBV12-3/TRBV12-4
TGTGCCAGCAGCCGCATCCAAGAGACCCAGTACTTC
CASSRIQETQYF
>-|-|TRBJ2-2|TRBV7-9
TGTGCCCGGGAGAGGGGGCCGAACACCGGGGAGCTGTTTTTT
CARERGPNTGELFF
>TRBD2|few|TRBJ2-1|TRBV5-1
TGCGCCAGCAGCTTAGGGGCTAGCGGGAGGGATGAGCAGTTCTTC
CASSLGASGRDEQFF
>-|few|TRBJ1-2|TRBV10-2
TGCGCCAGCATAGAACAGGAGGGTTTAGTCCGTGGCTACACCTTC
CASIEQEGLVRGYTF
>TRBD1|-|TRBJ2-1|TRBV9
TGTGCCAGCAGCGCCGGGCCGGAGACAGGGGTCCATGAGCAGTTCTTC
CASSAGPETGVHEQFF
>-|few|TRBJ1-2|TRBV20-1
TGCAGTGCTATCGAGGCAGACATTTTCCGAGGCTACACCTTC
CSAIEADIFRGYTF
>TRBD1|-|TRBJ1-2|TRBV10-3
TGTGCCATCAGTGTTAACAGGGGGCAACATGGCTACACCTTC
CAISVNRGQHGYTF
>TRBD2|few|TRBJ2-1|TRBV20-1
TGCAGTGCTAGAGAGTTAGCGGGAGGGCCCTACAATGAGCAGTTCTTC
CSARELAGGPYNEQFF
>-|-|TRBJ2-3|TRBV2
TGTGCCAGCAGTGGGGAGCGGTTAGTCACAGATACGCAGTATTTT
CASSGERLVTDTQYF
>-|few|TRBJ2-1|TRBV25-1
TGTGCCAGCAGTGAGAGTATGGGGCCTAGCTACAATGAGCAGTTCTTC
CASSESMGPSYNEQFF
>-|few|TRBJ2-7|TRBV5-6
TGTGCCAGCAGCGTAGACAGGTTGTCGGGCGAGCAGTACTTC
CASSVDRLSGEQYF
>-|-|TRBJ1-4|TRBV7-2
TGTGCCAGCAGCTTAGGAGGGTATGAAAAACTGTTTTTT
CASSLGGYEKLFF
>-|-|TRBJ2-3|TRBV9
TGTGCCAGCAGTCCTGCGGGTCCATACGGAGATACGCAGTATTTT
CASSPAGPYGDTQYF